The 20 T cell receptor beta chains below were found in one sample sequenced in a study of blood T cells in healthy people across ages. Sample-barcoded 5' priming and a J-beta primer mix drove a second PCR of roughly 6 to 12 cycles. TCRdb independently ran MiXCR on the 5' RACE reads; one entry per CDR3 protein. The sample has 1.5 million to 2 million distinct CDR3 sequences, approximately 28% seen once. The sample consisted of blood. These receptors came from a woman aged 25 to 39 in good health.

This clonotype has ten or more counts. The gene calls are TRBV7-9 and TRBJ1-5; 7 bases agree with TRBD1. CDR3 size: 12 residues. Losses at the gene ends were 8 bases for V and 3 bases for J; bases not matched to a gene: 1. Germline V gene lookup returns CDR1 SEHNR and CDR2 FQNEAQ (reference sequence). For the CDR3, the DNA is TGTGCCAGCGGACAGGACAATCAGCCCCAGCATTTT. It specifies CASGQDNQPQHF. Full variable domain (remainder filled in from reference TRBV7-9 and TRBJ1-5): DTGVSQNPRHKITKRGQNVTFRCDPISEHNRLYWYRQTLGQGPEFLTYFQNEAQLEKSRLLSDRFSAERPKGSFSTLEIQRTEQGDSAMYLCASGQDNQPQHFGDGTRLSIL.

V and J are TRBV30 and TRBJ2-3; 9 bases align to TRBD2. V lost 0 bases, J lost 5 bases, and 9 bases stayed unmatched. CDR1 GTSNPN and CDR2 SVGIG come from the germline V gene (reference sequence). The CDR3 totals 16 residues. The CDR3 DNA is TGTGCCTGGAGTGTACACAGCGGGGGGATCAGAGATACGCAGTATTTT. Translating it yields CAWSVHSGGIRDTQYF.

Only one count was recorded for this clonotype. A read error may be the cause here, since a much bigger clone is one base away. V is TRBV20-1 and J is TRBJ2-7; no clear D gene. V was shortened by 0 bases and J by 7 bases, with 10 bases between the two germline ends. Germline V gene sequence: CDR1 DFQATT, CDR2 SNEGSKA (reference sequence). This CDR3 region has 12 residues. The CDR3 spells CSARDTVNEQYF. CDR3 nucleotides: TGCAGTGCTAGAGACACAGTCAATGAGCAGTACTTC.

This clonotype has just a few counts. The gene calls are TRBV7-2 and TRBJ2-3; TRBD2 is a possible D gene (5 bases). Trimming shortened V by 7 bases and J by 3 bases, and 23 bases separated the two germline ends. Germline CDR1 reads SGHTA; CDR2 reads FQGNSA. This CDR3 is built from 17 residues. The CDR3 protein is CASNVEARLGRTDTQYF. In DNA form, the CDR3 reads TGTGCCAGCAACGTAGAGGCCCGCCTAGGGAGAACAGATACGCAGTATTTT.

The rearrangement uses TRBV10-2 and TRBJ2-5, with 8 bases lining up with TRBD2. This CDR3 has 13 residues. Unmatched junction bases numbered 3, after V lost 7 bases and J lost 2 bases. Germline CDR1 is WSHSY and CDR2 is SAAADI. CDR3 sequence (DNA): TGCGCCAGCAATAGCGGGGAACAAGAGACCCAGTACTTC. Protein product: CASNSGEQETQYF.

This clonotype occurred once. The V and J genes are TRBV12-3 or TRBV12-4 and TRBJ1-5; D is uncertain. V lost 6 bases to trimming and J lost 1 base, with 19 bases between them. The CDR3 has 17 residues. The CDR3 loop is CASSPGRALGSNQPQHF. CDR3 nucleotides: TGTGCCAGCAGCCCCGGGAGGGCCCTGGGGAGCAATCAGCCCCAGCATTTT.

The genes are TRBV4-1 and TRBJ1-4; 8 nucleotides line up with TRBD1. The germline gives CDR1 MGHRA, CDR2 YSYEKL. Unmatched junction bases numbered 17, after V lost 0 bases and J lost 2 bases. The CDR3 extends over 21 amino acids. CDR3 in DNA: TGCGCCAGCAGCCAAGACCCCGATCATAGACAGGGGTTTGTCACTAATGAAAAACTGTTTTTT. Residues: CASSQDPDHRQGFVTNEKLFF.

This clonotype occurred many times. The chain joins TRBV24-1 to TRBJ1-2, with TRBD1 matching over 8 bases. Per the germline V gene, CDR1 is KGHDR and CDR2 is SFDVKD. The CDR3 has 14 amino acids. Trimming cost V 4 bases and J 7 bases; bases outside gene matches: 7. CDR3 sequence (DNA): TGTGCCACCAGTGAGACCGACAGGGGAGGTGGCTACACCTTC. Translated, it gives CATSETDRGGGYTF.

The genes are TRBV3-1 and TRBJ2-3; unclear D gene. This CDR3 is built from 17 residues. V dropped 0 bases and J dropped 4 bases, with 17 bases sitting between them. Germline V lookup: CDR1 LGHDT, CDR2 YNNKEL (reference sequence). The CDR3 is CASSQDLTGRSADTQYF. Written as DNA, the CDR3 is TGTGCCAGCAGCCAAGACCTGACGGGCCGTAGTGCAGATACGCAGTATTTT.

To note about this clonotype: An end of the junction differs from the germline gene, which may be a read error. V usage is TRBV12-3 or TRBV12-4 and J usage is TRBJ2-7; D perhaps matches TRBD2 (5 bases). The length of the CDR3 is 14 residues. CDR3 coding DNA: TGTGCCAGCAGTTCGGTCACGGAGGATTACGGGCAGTACTTC. Translating it yields CASSSVTEDYGQYF.

The CDR3 DNA is TGTGCCAGCAGGTTGGACAGAAACAATGAGCAGTACTTC. Translating gives CASRLDRNNEQYF. This chain joins TRBV12-3 or TRBV12-4 and TRBJ2-4, with D tentatively TRBD1 (6 bases). The CDR3 covers 13 residues. V was pared by 6 bases and J by 13 bases, with 19 bases between.

This clonotype showed up just a few times. The chain links TRBV19 to TRBJ2-1; D possibly matches TRBD1 or TRBD2 (6 bases each). V was clipped by 7 bases and J by 4 bases, with 14 bases between them. Germline V gives CDR1 LNHDA, CDR2 SQIVND (reference sequence). There are 14 residues in the CDR3. The CDR3 sequence: CASTRGGAYNEQFF. Written as DNA, the CDR3 is TGTGCCAGTACCAGGGGCGGGGCTTACAATGAGCAGTTCTTC. Filled out from reference TRBV19 and TRBJ2-1, the complete variable domain reads DGGITQSPKYLFRKEGQNVTLSCEQNLNHDAMYWYRQDPGQGLRLIYYSQIVNDFQKGDIAEGYSVSREKKESFPLTVTSAQKNPTAFYLCASTRGGAYNEQFFGPGTRLTVL.

This clonotype has only a few counts. The CDR3 here is CASRNKREWRETQYF. Here the CDR3 DNA reads TGTGCCAGCAGAAATAAGCGGGAGTGGAGAGAGACCCAGTACTTC. The J gene is TRBJ2-5, the V gene TRBV28; TRBD2 aligns across 8 bases. Germline trimming cut 6 bases from V and 4 bases from J; bases unmatched to any gene: 10. Germline values: CDR1 MDHEN, CDR2 SYDVKM. This CDR3 has 15 amino acids.

This CDR3 is CASTSTGDEKLFF. In DNA form, the CDR3 reads TGTGCCAGCACCTCGACAGGGGATGAAAAACTGTTTTTT. The chain is built from TRBV5-5 and TRBJ1-4, with 8 bases matching TRBD1. The germline CDR1 and CDR2 sequences are SGHKS and YYEKEE (reference sequence). CDR3 length: 13 amino acids. Trimming removed 6 bases from V and 6 bases from J; junction bases left unmatched: 4.

This clonotype appeared a single time. The CDR3 loop reads CASSQGDGDYGYTF. CDR3 bases: TGCGCCAGCAGCCAAGGGGACGGTGATTATGGCTACACCTTC. The chain combines TRBV4-3 with TRBJ1-2, with D possibly matching TRBD1 (5 bases). The CDR3 runs 14 residues. Germline CDR1 and CDR2: LGHNA and YSLEER. Trimming removed 1 base at V and 5 bases at J, with 11 bases between.

This clonotype showed up many times. The chain employs TRBV7-9 and TRBJ2-3, with TRBD2 matching over 7 bases. CDR1 is SEHNR and CDR2 is FQNEAQ in the germline V gene (reference sequence). This CDR3 has 14 residues. With V trimmed by 5 bases and J by 3 bases, 5 bases remained unmatched. The CDR3 DNA follows: TGTGCCAGCAGCCCTACTAGCGCGACAGATACGCAGTATTTT. Translated, it gives CASSPTSATDTQYF.

The rearrangement uses TRBV7-9 and TRBJ2-7, with 8 nucleotides matching TRBD1. There are 14 residues in the CDR3. Trimming cost V 5 bases and J 2 bases; bases outside gene matches: 5. Germline-derived CDR1 and CDR2 are SEHNR and FQNEAQ (reference sequence). The CDR3 spells CASSRQGRPYEQYF. The CDR3 DNA reads as TGTGCCAGCAGCCGACAGGGGCGGCCCTACGAGCAGTACTTC.

This clonotype was counted a few times. This chain uses TRBV21-1 with TRBJ1-4. TRBV21-1 is given as a pseudogene. There are 9 residues in the CDR3. The CDR3 spells CASDEKLFF. The CDR3 DNA follows: TGTGCCTCGGACGAAAAACTGTTTTTT.

In its sample, this clonotype was seen a few times. J is TRBJ2-5 and V is TRBV28; TRBD1 is a possible D gene (6 bases). Germline loops: CDR1 MDHEN, CDR2 SYDVKM. V lost 1 base and J lost 10, with 13 bases in between. The CDR3 length is 13 residues. CDR3 coding DNA: TGTGCCAGCAGTTTATTGACCCCAGGGGACCAGTACTTC. Its translation: CASSLLTPGDQYF.

Regarding this clonotype: A single base separates this from a much larger clone, so it may be a read error. This chain joins TRBV12-3 or TRBV12-4 and TRBJ2-1; perhaps TRBD2 as D (6 bases). Trimming pared 7 bases from V and 6 bases from J, leaving 10 bases between. The CDR3 is 12 amino acids. CDR3 sequence reads: CASTRDCNEQFF. For the CDR3, the DNA is TGTGCCAGCACCAGGGACTGCAATGAGCAGTTCTTC.